This T cell receptor (beta chain) was identified in a study of cytomegalovirus exposure and HLA in healthy donors. Whole-study results and caveats: A few CMV-associated chains proved CMV antigen-specific in vitro.

Produced via immunoSEQ multiplex PCR; TCRdb's table is partial and in-frame only. The sample has about 280,000 clones, 85% to 90% seen once. The V end was cut by 8 bases, the J end by 8 bases, with 20 bases between. CDR1 and CDR2 from the germline V gene are SNHLY and FYNNEI. This CDR3 comprises 14 residues. Notes on this clone: Its cognate antigen is unknown.

The sequenced material came from PBMCs. This clonotype was sampled from a woman younger than 30 in good health and CMV-seronegative. The chain combines TRBV2 with TRBJ2-3, with D possibly being TRBD1 (6 bases). CDR3 residues: CASAGLATQGTQYF. The CDR3 DNA reads TGTGCCAGCGCAGGACTGGCCACACAGGGTACGCAGTATTTT. The variable domain in full, completed from reference TRBV2 and TRBJ2-3, reads EPEVTQTPSHQVTQMGQEVILRCVPISNHLYFYWYRQILGQKVEFLVSFYNNEISEKSEIFDDQFSVERPDGSNFTLKIRSTKLEDSAMYFCASAGLATQGTQYFGPGTRLTVL.